This T cell receptor beta chain is drawn from a study of shared clonotypes between healthy human individuals. There are a few counts of this clone. Its antigen is currently unknown. Germline V gene lookup returns CDR1 ENHRY and CDR2 SYGVKD. This CDR3 is built from 16 residues. With V trimmed by 4 bases and J by 10 bases, 9 bases remained unmatched. Findings and limits, study-wide: Some naive CD4 clonotypes, 4% to 6%, turned up in common across four donors. Generation probabilities were higher for clonotypes shared across all four sorted-subset donors than for unshared ones.

Generated by immunoSEQ multiplex PCR, the TCRdb table keeps only in-frame clones and is missing some. This sample has about 2.4 million clones, with approximately 90% found just once. The sample consisted of naive CD4+ T cells sorted from blood. As to subset: CD45RA+ positively selected. This TCR came from a man in his late teens or twenties in good health. The chain is built from TRBV10-3 and TRBJ1-6; 11 nucleotides align to TRBD1. The CDR3 DNA is TGTGCCATCAGTGTGCAAGGACAGGGGGCAAGATCACCCCTCCACTTT. This sequence encodes CAISVQGQGARSPLHF.